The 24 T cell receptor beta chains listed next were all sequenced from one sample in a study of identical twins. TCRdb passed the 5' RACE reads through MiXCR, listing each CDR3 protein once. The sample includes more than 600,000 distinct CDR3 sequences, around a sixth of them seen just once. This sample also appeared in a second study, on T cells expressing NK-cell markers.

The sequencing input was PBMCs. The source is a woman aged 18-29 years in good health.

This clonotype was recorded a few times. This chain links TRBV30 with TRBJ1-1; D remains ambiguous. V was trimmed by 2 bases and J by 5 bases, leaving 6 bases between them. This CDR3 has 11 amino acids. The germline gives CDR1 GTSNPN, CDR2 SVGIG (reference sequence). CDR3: CAWSSGTEAFF. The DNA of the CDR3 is TGTGCCTGGAGTAGTGGGACTGAAGCTTTCTTT.

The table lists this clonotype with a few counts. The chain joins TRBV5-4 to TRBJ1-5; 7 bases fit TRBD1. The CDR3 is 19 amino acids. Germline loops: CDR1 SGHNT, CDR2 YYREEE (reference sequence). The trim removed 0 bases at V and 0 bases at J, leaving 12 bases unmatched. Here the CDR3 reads CASSLAPGQQNYSNQPQHF. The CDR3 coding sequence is TGTGCCAGCAGCTTGGCTCCGGGACAGCAAAATTATAGCAATCAGCCCCAGCATTTT. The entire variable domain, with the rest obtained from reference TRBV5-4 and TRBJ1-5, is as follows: ETGVTQSPTHLIKTRGQQVTLRCSSQSGHNTVSWYQQALGQGPQFIFQYYREEENGRGNFPPRFSGLQFPNYSSELNVNALELDDSALYLCASSLAPGQQNYSNQPQHFGDGTRLSIL.

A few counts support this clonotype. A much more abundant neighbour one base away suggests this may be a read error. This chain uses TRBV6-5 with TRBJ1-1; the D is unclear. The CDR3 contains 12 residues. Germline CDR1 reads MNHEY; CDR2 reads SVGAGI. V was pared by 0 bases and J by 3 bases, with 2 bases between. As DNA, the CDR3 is TGTGCCAGCAGTTACTCGCACACTGAAGCTTTCTTT. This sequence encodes CASSYSHTEAFF.

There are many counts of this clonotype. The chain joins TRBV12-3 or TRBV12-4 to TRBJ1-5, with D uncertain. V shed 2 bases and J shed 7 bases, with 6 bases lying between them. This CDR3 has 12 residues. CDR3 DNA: TGTGCCAGCAGTTTAACCACACAGCCCCAGCATTTT. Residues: CASSLTTQPQHF.

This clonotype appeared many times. The CDR3 nucleotides are TGTGCCAGCAGCGTCGAGGGGGGGCGAGGGGACGAGCAGTACTTC. It codes for CASSVEGGRGDEQYF. The rearrangement joins TRBV9 to TRBJ2-7, with D possibly TRBD2 on 7 matching bases. Germline V gives CDR1 SGDLS, CDR2 YYNGEE. The CDR3 has 15 amino acids. V was trimmed by 2 bases and J by 5 bases, leaving 17 bases between them.

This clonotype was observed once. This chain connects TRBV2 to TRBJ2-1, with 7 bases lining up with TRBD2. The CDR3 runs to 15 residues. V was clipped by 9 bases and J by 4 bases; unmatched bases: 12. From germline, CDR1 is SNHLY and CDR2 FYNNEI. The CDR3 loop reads CASCPGRSRYNEQFF. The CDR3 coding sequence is TGTGCCAGTTGCCCCGGGAGGTCAAGGTACAATGAGCAGTTCTTC.

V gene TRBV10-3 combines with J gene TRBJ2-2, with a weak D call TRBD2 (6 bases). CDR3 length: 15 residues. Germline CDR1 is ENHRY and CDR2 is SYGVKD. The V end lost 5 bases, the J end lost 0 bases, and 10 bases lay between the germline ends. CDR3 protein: CAISIGTSNTGELFF. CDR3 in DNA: TGTGCCATCAGTATAGGGACTTCGAACACCGGGGAGCTGTTTTTT.

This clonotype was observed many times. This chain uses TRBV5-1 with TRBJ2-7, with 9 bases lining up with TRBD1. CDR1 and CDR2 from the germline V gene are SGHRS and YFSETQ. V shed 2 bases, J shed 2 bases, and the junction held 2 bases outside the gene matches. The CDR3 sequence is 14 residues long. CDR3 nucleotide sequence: TGCGCCAGCAGCTTTAGGACAGGGGCCTACGAGCAGTACTTC. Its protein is CASSFRTGAYEQYF.

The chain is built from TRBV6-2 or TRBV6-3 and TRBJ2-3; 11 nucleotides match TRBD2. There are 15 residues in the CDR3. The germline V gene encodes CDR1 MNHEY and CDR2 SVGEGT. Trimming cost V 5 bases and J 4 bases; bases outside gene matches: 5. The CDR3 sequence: CASSGTTSGADTQYF. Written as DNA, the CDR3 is TGTGCCAGCAGTGGGACGACTAGCGGGGCAGATACGCAGTATTTT.

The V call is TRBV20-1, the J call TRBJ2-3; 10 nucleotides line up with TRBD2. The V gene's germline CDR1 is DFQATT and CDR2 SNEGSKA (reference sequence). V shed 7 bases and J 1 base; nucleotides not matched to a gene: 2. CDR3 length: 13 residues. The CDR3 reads CSGTSGRTDTQYF. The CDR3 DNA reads TGCAGTGGGACTAGCGGACGCACAGATACGCAGTATTTT.

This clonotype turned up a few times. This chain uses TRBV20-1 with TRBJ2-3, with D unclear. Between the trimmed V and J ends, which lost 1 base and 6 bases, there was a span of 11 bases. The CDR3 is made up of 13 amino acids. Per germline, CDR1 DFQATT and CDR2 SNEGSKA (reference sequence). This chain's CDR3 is CSARVGSGDTQYF. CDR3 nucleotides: TGCAGTGCTAGAGTGGGGTCTGGGGATACGCAGTATTTT.

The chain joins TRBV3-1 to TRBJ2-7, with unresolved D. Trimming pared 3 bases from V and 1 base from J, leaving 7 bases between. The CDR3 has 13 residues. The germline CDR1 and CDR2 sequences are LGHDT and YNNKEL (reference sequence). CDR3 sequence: CASSHDSSYEQYF. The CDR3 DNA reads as TGTGCCAGCAGCCACGACTCTTCCTACGAGCAGTACTTC.

The CDR3 sequence is CASSLEAVTGELFF. The CDR3 DNA reads as TGTGCCAGCAGCTTGGAGGCGGTCACCGGGGAGCTGTTTTTT. The rearrangement links TRBV5-6 to TRBJ2-2; D is ambiguous. Trimming took off 0 bases at V and 4 bases at J, with 7 bases between the two ends. Germline values: CDR1 SGHDT, CDR2 YYEEEE. The CDR3 has 14 amino acids.

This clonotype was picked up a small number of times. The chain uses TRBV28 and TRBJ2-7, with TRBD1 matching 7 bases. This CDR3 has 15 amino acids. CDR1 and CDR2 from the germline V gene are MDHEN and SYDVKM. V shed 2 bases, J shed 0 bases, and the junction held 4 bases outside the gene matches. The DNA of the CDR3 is TGTGCCAGCAGTTTAAGAGACAGGGTCTCCTACGAGCAGTACTTC. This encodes CASSLRDRVSYEQYF.

As DNA, the CDR3 is TGCAGCGTTGTTTGGGACAGGGGTCGCGGACACGAGCAGTACTTC. Protein product: CSVVWDRGRGHEQYF. The gene calls are TRBV29-1 and TRBJ2-7; 10 nucleotides match TRBD1. J was trimmed by 5 bases and V by 4 bases; bases with no gene match: 11. This CDR3 is 15 amino acids long. Germline-derived CDR1 and CDR2 are SQVTM and ANQGSEA.

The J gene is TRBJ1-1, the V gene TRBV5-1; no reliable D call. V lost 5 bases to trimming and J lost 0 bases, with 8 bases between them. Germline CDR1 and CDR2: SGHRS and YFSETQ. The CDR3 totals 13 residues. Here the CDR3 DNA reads TGCGCCAGCAGGACAACACTGAACACTGAAGCTTTCTTT. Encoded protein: CASRTTLNTEAFF.

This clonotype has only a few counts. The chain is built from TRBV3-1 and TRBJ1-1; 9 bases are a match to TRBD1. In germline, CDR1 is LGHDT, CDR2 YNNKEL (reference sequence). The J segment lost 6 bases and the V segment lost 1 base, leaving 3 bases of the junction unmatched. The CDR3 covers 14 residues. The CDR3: CASSQAGQGSEAFF. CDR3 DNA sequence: TGTGCCAGCAGCCAAGCGGGACAGGGCTCTGAAGCTTTCTTT.

CDR3 coding DNA: TGCGCCAGCAGTGCGGACAGGGCAAGATCCTACGAGCAGTACTTC. Its translation: CASSADRARSYEQYF. The genes are TRBV10-2 and TRBJ2-7; 8 bases map to TRBD1. This CDR3 is 15 amino acids long. V lost 4 bases, J lost 1 base, and 6 bases stayed unmatched. Germline CDR1 and CDR2: WSHSY and SAAADI.

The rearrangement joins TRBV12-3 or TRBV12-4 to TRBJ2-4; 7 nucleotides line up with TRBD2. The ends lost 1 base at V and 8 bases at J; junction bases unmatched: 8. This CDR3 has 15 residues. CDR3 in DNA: TGTGCCAGCAGTTTAGAGGGCGGGAGAGGGTACATTCAGTACTTC. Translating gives CASSLEGGRGYIQYF.

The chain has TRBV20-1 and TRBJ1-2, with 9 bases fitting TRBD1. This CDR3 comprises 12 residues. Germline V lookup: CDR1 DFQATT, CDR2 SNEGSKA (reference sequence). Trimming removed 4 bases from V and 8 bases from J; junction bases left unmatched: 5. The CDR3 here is CSAKGQGRGYTF. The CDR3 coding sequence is TGCAGTGCTAAGGGACAGGGAAGGGGCTACACCTTC.

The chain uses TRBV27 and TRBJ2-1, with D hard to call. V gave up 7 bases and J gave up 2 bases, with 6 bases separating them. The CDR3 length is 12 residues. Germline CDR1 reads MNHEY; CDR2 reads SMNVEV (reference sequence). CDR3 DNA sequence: TGTGCCAGCACTGACACCTACAATGAGCAGTTCTTC. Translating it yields CASTDTYNEQFF.

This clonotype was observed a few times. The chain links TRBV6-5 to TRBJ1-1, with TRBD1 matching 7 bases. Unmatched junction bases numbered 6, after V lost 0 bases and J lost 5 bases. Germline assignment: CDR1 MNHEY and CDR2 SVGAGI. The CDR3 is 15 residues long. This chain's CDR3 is CASSYSRQGKTEAFF. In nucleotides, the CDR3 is TGTGCCAGCAGTTACTCGAGACAGGGAAAAACTGAAGCTTTCTTT.

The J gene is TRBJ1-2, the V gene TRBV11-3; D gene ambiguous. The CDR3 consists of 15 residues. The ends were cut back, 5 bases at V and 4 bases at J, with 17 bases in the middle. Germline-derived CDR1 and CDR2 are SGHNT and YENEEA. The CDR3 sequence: CASSLISAEGYGYTF. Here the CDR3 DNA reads TGTGCCAGCAGCCTAATATCCGCCGAGGGCTATGGCTACACCTTC.

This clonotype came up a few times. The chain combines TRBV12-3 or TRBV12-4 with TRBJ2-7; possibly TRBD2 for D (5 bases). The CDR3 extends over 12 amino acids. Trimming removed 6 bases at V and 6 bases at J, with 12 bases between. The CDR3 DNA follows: TGTGCCAGCAGCTCGGACGGAGGCGAGCAGTACTTC. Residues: CASSSDGGEQYF.